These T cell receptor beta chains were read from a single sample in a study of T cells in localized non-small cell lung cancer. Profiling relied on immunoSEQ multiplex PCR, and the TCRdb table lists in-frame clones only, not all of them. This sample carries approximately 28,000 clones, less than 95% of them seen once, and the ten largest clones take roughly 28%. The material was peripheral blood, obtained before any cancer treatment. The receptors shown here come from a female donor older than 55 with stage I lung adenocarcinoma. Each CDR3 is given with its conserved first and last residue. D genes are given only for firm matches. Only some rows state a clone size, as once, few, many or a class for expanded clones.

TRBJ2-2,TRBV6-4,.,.,CASSPQGGGGELFF,TGTGCCAGCAGCCCGCAAGGTGGTGGCGGGGAGCTGTTTTTT
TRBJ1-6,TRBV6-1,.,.,CASSEIDSNSPLHF,TGTGCCAGCAGTGAAATTGACAGTAATTCACCCCTCCACTTT
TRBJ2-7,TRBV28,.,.,CASSQRGPYEQYF,TGTGCCAGCTCACAGCGTGGCCCCTACGAGCAGTACTTC
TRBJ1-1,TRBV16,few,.,CASSHHKQNTEAFF,TGTGCCAGCAGCCATCACAAACAGAACACTGAAGCTTTCTTT
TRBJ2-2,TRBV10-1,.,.,CASSESSGTGELFF,TGCGCCAGCAGTGAGTCCAGCGGGACCGGGGAGCTGTTTTTT
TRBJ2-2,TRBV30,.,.,CACSGGGELFF,TGTGCCTGCTCCGGAGGGGGGGAGCTGTTTTTT
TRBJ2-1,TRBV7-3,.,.,CASSLSGANNEQFF,TGTGCCAGCAGCTTAAGCGGAGCTAACAATGAGCAGTTCTTC
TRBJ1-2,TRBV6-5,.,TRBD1,CASSLTGANYGYTF,TGTGCCAGCAGCCTGACAGGGGCCAACTATGGCTACACCTTC
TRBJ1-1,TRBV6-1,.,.,CASISYLNTEAFF,TGTGCCAGCATAAGTTATCTGAACACTGAAGCTTTCTTT
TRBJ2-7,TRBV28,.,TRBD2,CASRPAGGGMGEQYF,TGTGCCAGTCGACCGGCTGGGGGAGGGATGGGCGAGCAGTACTTC
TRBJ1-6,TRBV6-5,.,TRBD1,CASSDRGIGSPLHF,TGTGCCAGCAGTGACAGGGGGATAGGTTCACCCCTCCACTTT
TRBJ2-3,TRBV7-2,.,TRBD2,CASSPTSATDTQYF,TGTGCCAGCAGCCCGACTAGCGCCACAGATACGCAGTATTTT
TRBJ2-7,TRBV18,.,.,CASSPGAEQYF,TGTGCCAGCTCACCAGGGGCCGAGCAGTACTTC
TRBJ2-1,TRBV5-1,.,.,CASSLARVNEQFF,TGCGCCAGCAGCTTGGCCAGGGTCAATGAGCAGTTCTTC
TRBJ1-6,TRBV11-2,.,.,CASSLEGISPLHF,TGTGCCAGCAGCTTAGAGGGGATTTCACCCCTCCACTTT
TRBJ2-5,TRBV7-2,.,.,CASSLDGAGRTQYF,TGTGCCAGCAGCTTAGACGGCGCGGGGAGGACCCAGTACTTC
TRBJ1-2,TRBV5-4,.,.,CASSPQTENYGYTF,TGTGCCAGCAGCCCGCAGACAGAGAACTATGGCTACACCTTC
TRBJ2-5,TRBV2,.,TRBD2,CASSRGLAGISWETQYF,TGTGCCAGCAGTCGGGGACTAGCGGGAATTTCCTGGGAGACCCAGTACTTC
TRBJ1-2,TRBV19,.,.,CASSIQGYGYTF,TGTGCCAGTAGTATCCAGGGGTATGGCTACACCTTC
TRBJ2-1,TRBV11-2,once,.,CASSRGEYRQGEQFF,TGTGCCAGCAGCAGAGGAGAGTATAGGCAGGGTGAGCAGTTCTTC